This T cell receptor (beta chain) derives from a study of blood T cell repertoires in COVID-19. Across the whole study: COVID-19 samples collected from the United States, Italy and Spain covered acute and convalescent phases. T cells, B-cell-depleted T cells, or PBMCs provided the cDNA or gDNA that served as material.

Under the authors' procedure: Estimated nucleated cell counts came from reference gene primer amplification. Libraries were prepared by immunoSEQ multiplex PCR; TCRdb keeps only in-frame clonotypes and omits some of them. V, J and clone size were drawn from that table, and D and trimming were deduced from the DNA. The repertoire has under 350,000 clones, around 90% of them found once; the top ten carry 1.7%. V lost 0 bases, J lost 5 bases, and 14 bases lay in between. CDR1 is SGHRS, CDR2 YFSETQ, per germline. The CDR3 sequence is 15 residues long. V usage is TRBV5-1 and J usage is TRBJ1-1; D remains ambiguous. This TCR was sampled from a woman aged 40 to 55 who had recovered from COVID-19. The sequencing sample was made of PBMCs or T cells enriched from blood (not recorded which). The CDR3 nucleotides read TGCGCCAGCAGCTTGGCTAGGGATAGCGGGACTGAAGCTTTCTTT. It translates to CASSLARDSGTEAFF.